The source of this T cell receptor (beta chain) is a study of blood T cell repertoires in COVID-19. Looking at the study overall: Researchers got acute and convalescent COVID-19 samples from the United States, Italy and Spain. Sample material is recorded as cDNA or gDNA derived from T cells, B-cell-depleted T cells, or PBMCs.

The V and J ends lost 0 bases and 0 bases, in that order; junction bases with no gene match: 13. This CDR3 has 21 amino acids. Per germline, CDR1 SGDLS and CDR2 YYNGEE. Original analysis: Amplifying reference gene primers gave estimates of nucleated cell counts. TCRdb's copy holds only in-frame clones and misses some; the assay was immunoSEQ multiplex PCR. V and J calls and clone size come straight from that table; D and trimming were deduced from the DNA. The sample includes fewer than 150,000 clones, around 83% seen only once; the top ten take 16%. This chain uses TRBV9 with TRBJ2-6; 9 bases fit TRBD1. The receptor was isolated from a woman between 45 and 60 years old with acute or convalescent COVID-19. What was sequenced was peripheral blood. DNA of the CDR3: TGTGCCAGCAGCGTAGCACAGGGGGCCATAGGGACAGGCTCTGGGGCCAACGTCCTGACTTTC. Protein product: CASSVAQGAIGTGSGANVLTF. The whole variable domain, remainder taken from reference TRBV9 and TRBJ2-6, is DSGVTQTPKHLITATGQRVTLRCSPRSGDLSVYWYQQSLDQGLQFLIQYYNGEERAKGNILERFSAQQFPDLHSELNLSSLELGDSALYFCASSVAQGAIGTGSGANVLTFGAGSRLTVL.